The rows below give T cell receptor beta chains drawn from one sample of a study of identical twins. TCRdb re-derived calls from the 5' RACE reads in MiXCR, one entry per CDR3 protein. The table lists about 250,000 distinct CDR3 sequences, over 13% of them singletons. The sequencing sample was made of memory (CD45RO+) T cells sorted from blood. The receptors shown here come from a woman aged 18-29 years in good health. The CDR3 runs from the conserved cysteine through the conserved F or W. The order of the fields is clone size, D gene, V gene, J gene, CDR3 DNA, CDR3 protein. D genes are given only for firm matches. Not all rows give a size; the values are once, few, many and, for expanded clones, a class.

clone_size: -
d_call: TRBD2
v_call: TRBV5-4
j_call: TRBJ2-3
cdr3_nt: TGTGCCAGCAGCGACCCTAGCGGGAGTAGCGTGGATACGCAGTATTTT
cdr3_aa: CASSDPSGSSVDTQYF

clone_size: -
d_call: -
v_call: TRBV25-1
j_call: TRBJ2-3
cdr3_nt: TGTGCCAGCAGTGATAGGAAAGATACGCAGTATTTT
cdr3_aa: CASSDRKDTQYF

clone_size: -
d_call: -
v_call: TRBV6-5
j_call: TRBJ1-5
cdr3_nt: TGTGCCAGCAGTTACAGGGGAAACTATCAGCCCCAGCATTTT
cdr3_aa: CASSYRGNYQPQHF

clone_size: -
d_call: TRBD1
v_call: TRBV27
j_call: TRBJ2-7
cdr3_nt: TGTGCCAGCAGTTTATGGGACAGGGGGGGGGAGCAGTACTTC
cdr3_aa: CASSLWDRGGEQYF

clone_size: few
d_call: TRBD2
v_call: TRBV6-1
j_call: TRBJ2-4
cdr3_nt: TGTGCCAGCAGGTCAACTAGCGGGGGGATGGTTGACATTCAGTACTTC
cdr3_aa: CASRSTSGGMVDIQYF

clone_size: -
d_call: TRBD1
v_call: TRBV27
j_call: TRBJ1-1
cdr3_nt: TGTGCCAGCAGTCGGACAGGAGGACGCCTGCGGCCAGACCTAAACACTGAAGCTTTCTTT
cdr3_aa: CASSRTGGRLRPDLNTEAFF

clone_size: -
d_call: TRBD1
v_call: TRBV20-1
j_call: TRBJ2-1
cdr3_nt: TGCAGTGTTTCCTCCGGGACAGGATCCTACAATGAGCAGTTCTTC
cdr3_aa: CSVSSGTGSYNEQFF

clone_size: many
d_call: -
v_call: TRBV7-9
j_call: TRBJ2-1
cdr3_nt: TGTGCCAGCAGCTCTATCCAGGCGACCCTCAACAATGAGCAGTTCTTC
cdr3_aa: CASSSIQATLNNEQFF

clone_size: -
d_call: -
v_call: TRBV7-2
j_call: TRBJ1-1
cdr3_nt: TGTGCCAGCAGTCTCTACCCACAGAACACTGAAGCTTTCTTT
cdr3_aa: CASSLYPQNTEAFF

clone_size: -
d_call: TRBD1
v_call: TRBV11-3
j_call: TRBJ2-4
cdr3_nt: TGTGCCAGCAGCTCCGAGCGACAGGGAGCCAAAAACATTCAGTACTTC
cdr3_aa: CASSSERQGAKNIQYF

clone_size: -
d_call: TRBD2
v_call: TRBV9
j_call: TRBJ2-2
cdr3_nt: TGTGCCAGCAGCTTTTATAGCGGGGCCTTGGGAACCGGGGAGCTGTTTTTT
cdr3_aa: CASSFYSGALGTGELFF

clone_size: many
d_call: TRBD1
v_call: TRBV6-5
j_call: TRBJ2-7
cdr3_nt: TGTGCCAGCAGTTACCTGGACAGGGACGAGCAGTACTTC
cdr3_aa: CASSYLDRDEQYF

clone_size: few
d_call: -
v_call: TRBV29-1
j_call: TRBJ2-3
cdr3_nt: TGCAGCGTCGTCGGACGGAGCGACGATACGCAGTATTTT
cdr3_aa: CSVVGRSDDTQYF

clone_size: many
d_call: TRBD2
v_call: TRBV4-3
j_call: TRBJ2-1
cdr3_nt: TGCGCCAGCATGGGGGAGGGCCGCAATGAGCAGTTCTTC
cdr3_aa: CASMGEGRNEQFF

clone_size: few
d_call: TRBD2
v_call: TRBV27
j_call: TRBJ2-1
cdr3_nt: TGTGCCAGCAGTTTTCTAGCGGGAGGCAAACACAATGAGCAGTTCTTC
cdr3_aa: CASSFLAGGKHNEQFF

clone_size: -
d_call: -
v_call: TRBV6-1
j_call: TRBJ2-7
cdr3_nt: TGTGCCAGCAACGGCTTAAGCTCCTACGAGCAGTACTTC
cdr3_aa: CASNGLSSYEQYF

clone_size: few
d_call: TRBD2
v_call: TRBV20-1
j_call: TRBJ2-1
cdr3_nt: TGCAGTGCTGCAGCGGGAGGAGAACAGTTCTTC
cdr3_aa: CSAAAGGEQFF

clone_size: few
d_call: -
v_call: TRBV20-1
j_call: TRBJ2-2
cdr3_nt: TGCAGTGCTAGAGAAGGGGACGTCGGCACCGGGGAGCTGTTTTTT
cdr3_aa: CSAREGDVGTGELFF

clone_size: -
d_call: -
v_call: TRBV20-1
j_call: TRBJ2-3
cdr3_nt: TGCAGTGCTATGGGACCCTCCTTTGGTACGCAGTATTTT
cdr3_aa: CSAMGPSFGTQYF

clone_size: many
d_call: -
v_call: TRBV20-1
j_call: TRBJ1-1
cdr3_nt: TGCAGTGCTAGAGTGGTTGCCATGAACACTGAAGCTTTCTTT
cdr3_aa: CSARVVAMNTEAFF

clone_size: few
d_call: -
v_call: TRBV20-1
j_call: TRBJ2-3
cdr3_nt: TGCAGTGCTAGAGGGGGAGACCCGCAGTATTTT
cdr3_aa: CSARGGDPQYF

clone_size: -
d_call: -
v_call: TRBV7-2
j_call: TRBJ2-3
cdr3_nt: TGTGCCAGCACTTTAGCGGATACGCAGTATTTT
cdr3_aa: CASTLADTQYF

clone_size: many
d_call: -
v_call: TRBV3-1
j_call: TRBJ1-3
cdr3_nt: TGTGCCAGCAGCCGATTCTCCTATAGCTCTGGAAACACCATATATTTT
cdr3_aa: CASSRFSYSSGNTIYF

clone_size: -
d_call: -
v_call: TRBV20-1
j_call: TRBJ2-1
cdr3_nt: TGCAGTGCCGACCGGGACGCCGACAATGAGCAGTTCTTC
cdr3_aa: CSADRDADNEQFF

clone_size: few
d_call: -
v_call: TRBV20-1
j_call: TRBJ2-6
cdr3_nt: TGCAGTGCTAGCCAAGGACAGTCCTCTGGGGCCAACGTCCTGACTTTC
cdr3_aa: CSASQGQSSGANVLTF

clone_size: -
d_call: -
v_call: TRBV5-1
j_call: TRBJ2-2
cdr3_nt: TGCGCCAGCAGGAGGCCTTACAGGAACACCGGGGAGCTGTTTTTT
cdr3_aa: CASRRPYRNTGELFF